The 25 T cell receptor beta chains reported below all come from one sample, sequenced in a study of T cell changes during pregnancy in multiple sclerosis. Clones were read by immunoSEQ multiplex PCR, and TCRdb kept only the in-frame ones, dropping some. The sample lists approximately 32,000 clones; roughly 89% were seen once. Source: CD8+ T cells from peripheral blood mononuclear cells, taken in the second trimester of pregnancy. The origin of the receptors is a female donor with multiple sclerosis, enrolled in a pregnancy study.

The chain joins TRBV28 to TRBJ2-1; maybe TRBD2 (6 bases). The CDR3 runs to 13 residues. CDR1 and CDR2 from the germline V gene are MDHEN and SYDVKM. V was clipped by 8 bases and J by 8 bases, with 16 bases between them. As DNA, the CDR3 is TGTGCCAGCCGGGACTCCCTCCCCGATGAGCAGTTCTTC. Residues: CASRDSLPDEQFF.

This chain links TRBV2 with TRBJ1-2; D perhaps matches TRBD1 (5 bases). Between the trimmed V and J ends, which lost 4 bases and 2 bases, there was a span of 8 bases. The CDR3 is 13 amino acids. The germline CDR1 and CDR2 sequences are SNHLY and FYNNEI. CDR3 nucleotide sequence: TGTGCCAGCAGTGGACGGACAAACTATGGCTACACCTTC. This encodes CASSGRTNYGYTF.

The table lists this clone with a few counts. The genes are TRBV2 and TRBJ1-5; the D is unclear. CDR1 is SNHLY and CDR2 is FYNNEI in the germline V gene. The V end was cut by 3 bases, the J end by 4 bases, with 13 bases between. The CDR3 loop spans 15 amino acids. The CDR3 protein is CASSESGLGNQPQHF. The CDR3 nucleotides read TGTGCCAGCAGTGAGAGCGGCTTGGGGAATCAGCCCCAGCATTTT. Looking up the rest from reference TRBV2 and TRBJ1-5 gives the full variable domain: EPEVTQTPSHQVTQMGQEVILRCVPISNHLYFYWYRQILGQKVEFLVSFYNNEISEKSEIFDDQFSVERPDGSNFTLKIRSTKLEDSAMYFCASSESGLGNQPQHFGDGTRLSIL.

The chain joins TRBV7-2 to TRBJ2-1, with D tentatively TRBD1 (5 bases). V was clipped by 6 bases and J by 0 bases, with 12 bases between them. Germline V gene lookup returns CDR1 SGHTA and CDR2 FQGNSA. The CDR3 spans 15 residues. CDR3 sequence reads: CASRPYDSSYNEQFF. CDR3 bases: TGTGCCAGCAGACCCTACGACAGCTCCTACAATGAGCAGTTCTTC.

V is TRBV5-5 and J is TRBJ2-7, with 8 bases aligning to TRBD2. The J segment lost 2 bases and the V segment lost 4 bases, leaving 5 bases of the junction unmatched. The germline V gene encodes CDR1 SGHKS and CDR2 YYEKEE (reference sequence). The CDR3 spans 14 residues. This chain's CDR3 is CASSMGLVTYEQYF. CDR3 nucleotide sequence: TGTGCCAGCAGCATGGGACTAGTGACCTACGAGCAGTACTTC.

V is TRBV2 and J is TRBJ2-7, with 7 bases aligning to TRBD1. Germline V gene data show CDR1 as SNHLY and CDR2 as FYNNEI. The CDR3 contains 14 residues. Trimming at V came to 4 bases and at J to 7 bases, leaving 10 bases not matched to a gene. The CDR3 region has the DNA TGTGCCAGCAGTGGAAGACAGGGAATGCGGGAGCAGTACTTC. The encoded protein is CASSGRQGMREQYF.

The CDR3 DNA sequence: TGTGCCAGCAGCCAAGACCCGAGGTACACTGAAGCTTTCTTT. Its protein product is CASSQDPRYTEAFF. J is TRBJ1-1 and V is TRBV14, with D hard to call. V gave up 0 bases and J gave up 3 bases, with 8 bases separating them. The CDR3 is 14 amino acids. Germline CDR1 reads SGHDN; CDR2 reads FVKESK.

The chain combines TRBV4-1 with TRBJ2-5; 8 nucleotides match TRBD1. This CDR3 contains 14 residues. J gave up 7 bases and V 4 bases, and 8 bases lay outside the gene matches. Per germline, CDR1 MGHRA and CDR2 YSYEKL. CDR3 coding DNA: TGCGCCAGCAGCCCCAGGACAGGGTCGGGGACCCAGTACTTC. This codes for CASSPRTGSGTQYF.

This clone was observed a handful of times. CDR3 sequence reads: CASTPGGGGQPQHF. The DNA of the CDR3 is TGTGCCAGCACTCCTGGGGGGGGAGGTCAGCCCCAGCATTTT. This chain links TRBV7-9 with TRBJ1-5, with D tentatively TRBD1 (5 bases). The CDR3 is 14 amino acids. V dropped 7 bases and J dropped 6 bases, with 16 bases sitting between them. CDR1 and CDR2 from the germline V gene are SEHNR and FQNEAQ (reference sequence). Full variable domain (remainder filled in from reference TRBV7-9 and TRBJ1-5): DTGVSQNPRHKITKRGQNVTFRCDPISEHNRLYWYRQTLGQGPEFLTYFQNEAQLEKSRLLSDRFSAERPKGSFSTLEIQRTEQGDSAMYLCASTPGGGGQPQHFGDGTRLSIL.

The chain joins TRBV6-1 to TRBJ2-1; TRBD2 matches 8 bases. The CDR3 has 14 residues. Germline values: CDR1 MNHNS, CDR2 SASEGT. V lost 6 bases, J lost 0 bases, and 1 base stayed unmatched. The DNA for the CDR3 is TGTGCCAGCAGCCGGGGGGGCTCCTACAATGAGCAGTTCTTC. It translates to CASSRGGSYNEQFF.

This clone was seen only a few times. The rearrangement uses TRBV1 and TRBJ2-7; the table's D call of TRBD2 was not tested on the DNA. TRBV1 is termed a pseudogene. This CDR3 has 15 residues. The CDR3 loop is CTSSPKREETYEQYF. In DNA form, the CDR3 reads TGCACCAGCAGCCCGAAGCGGGAGGAAACCTACGAGCAGTACTTC.

This sequence joins TRBV29-1 and TRBJ2-1; D not certain. The CDR3 contains 11 residues. The V end lost 4 bases, the J end lost 7 bases, and 8 bases lay between the germline ends. Looked up from germline, CDR1 is SQVTM and CDR2 is ANQGSEA. The CDR3: CSVVSSNEQFF. The CDR3 DNA is TGCAGCGTTGTGTCTAGTAATGAGCAGTTCTTC.

The V gene is TRBV2, the J gene TRBJ1-2; 9 bases fit TRBD1. The CDR3 has 18 amino acids. Germline V gene lookup returns CDR1 SNHLY and CDR2 FYNNEI. Losses at the gene ends were 3 bases for V and 1 base for J; bases not matched to a gene: 12. CDR3 residues: CASSEPGAGQGFNYGYTF. The CDR3 region has the DNA TGTGCCAGCAGTGAGCCCGGCGCGGGACAGGGCTTTAACTATGGCTACACCTTC.

This rearrangement joins TRBV9 to TRBJ2-1, with a weak D call TRBD1 (5 bases). With 3 bases removed from V and 6 bases from J, the gap between germline ends came to 10 bases. The germline gives CDR1 SGDLS, CDR2 YYNGEE. CDR3 size: 13 residues. For the CDR3, the DNA is TGTGCCAGCAGCGGCACAGGAGTCAATGAGCAGTTCTTC. Protein sequence: CASSGTGVNEQFF.

This rearrangement joins TRBV14 to TRBJ2-7, with 9 positions matching TRBD1. V lost 6 bases, J lost 2 bases, and 8 bases stayed unmatched. The CDR3 loop spans 15 amino acids. CDR1 is SGHDN, CDR2 FVKESK, per germline. CDR3 coding DNA: TGTGCCAGCAGATCTACAGGGGGCGAACCCTACGAGCAGTACTTC. As protein: CASRSTGGEPYEQYF. Filled out from reference TRBV14 and TRBJ2-7, the complete variable domain reads EAGVTQFPSHSVIEKGQTVTLRCDPISGHDNLYWYRRVMGKEIKFLLHFVKESKQDESGMPNNRFLAERTGGTYSTLKVQPAELEDSGVYFCASRSTGGEPYEQYFGPGTRLTVT.

This chain connects TRBV7-9 to TRBJ2-1; D is perhaps TRBD1 (6 bases). Trimming cost V 5 bases and J 5 bases, with 10 bases left between them. CDR3 size: 13 residues. Germline V lookup: CDR1 SEHNR, CDR2 FQNEAQ (reference sequence). This chain's CDR3 is CASSGQTNNEQFF. The CDR3 region has the DNA TGTGCCAGCAGCGGACAGACCAACAATGAGCAGTTCTTC. The full variable domain, completed using reference TRBV7-9 and TRBJ2-1, is DTGVSQNPRHKITKRGQNVTFRCDPISEHNRLYWYRQTLGQGPEFLTYFQNEAQLEKSRLLSDRFSAERPKGSFSTLEIQRTEQGDSAMYLCASSGQTNNEQFFGPGTRLTVL.

The chain employs TRBV6-1 and TRBJ2-7; D is ambiguous. The CDR3 has 15 amino acids. Trimming removed 1 base from V and 1 base from J, with 11 bases in between. Germline loops: CDR1 MNHNS, CDR2 SASEGT. In nucleotides, the CDR3 is TGTGCCAGCAGTGAAGGAAGACACCAGTCCTACGAGCAGTACTTC. It specifies CASSEGRHQSYEQYF.

This clone was picked up one time. This sequence joins TRBV27 and TRBJ1-1; no firm D call. This CDR3 has 12 amino acids. V shed 4 bases and J shed 2 bases, with 5 bases lying between them. CDR1 is MNHEY and CDR2 is SMNVEV in the germline V gene (reference sequence). For the CDR3, the DNA is TGTGCCAGCAGTTATCTTAACACTGAAGCTTTCTTT. This codes for CASSYLNTEAFF.

The chain uses TRBV7-8 and TRBJ2-1, with 7 bases matching TRBD1. CDR3 size: 17 residues. Germline V lookup: CDR1 SGHVS, CDR2 FQNEAQ. J lost 0 bases, V lost 6 bases, and 11 bases had no gene match. CDR3 sequence: CASSPLDRRSSYNEQFF. The CDR3 nucleotides are TGTGCCAGCAGTCCCTTGGACAGGAGGAGCTCCTACAATGAGCAGTTCTTC.

This chain links TRBV7-9 with TRBJ2-7; TRBD2 matches 8 bases. With 5 bases clipped from V and 0 bases from J, the junction kept 6 bases outside the gene matches. CDR1 and CDR2 (germline): SEHNR, FQNEAQ (reference sequence). This CDR3 comprises 15 residues. CDR3 nucleotide sequence: TGTGCCAGCAGCCCTCGGGAGGGCCGCTCCTACGAGCAGTACTTC. It translates to CASSPREGRSYEQYF. Drawing the rest from reference TRBV7-9 and TRBJ2-7, the complete variable domain is DTGVSQNPRHKITKRGQNVTFRCDPISEHNRLYWYRQTLGQGPEFLTYFQNEAQLEKSRLLSDRFSAERPKGSFSTLEIQRTEQGDSAMYLCASSPREGRSYEQYFGPGTRLTVT.

V and J are TRBV5-6 and TRBJ1-4; perhaps TRBD1 as D (5 bases). This CDR3 has 14 amino acids. From germline, CDR1 is SGHDT and CDR2 YYEEEE. V was trimmed by 4 bases and J by 7 bases, leaving 14 bases between them. The CDR3 bases are TGTGCCAGCAGCCGTCCCGGGGGTGGTGAAAAACTGTTTTTT. Translating it yields CASSRPGGGEKLFF.

The gene calls are TRBV9 and TRBJ2-1; 13 nucleotides line up with TRBD2. The length of the CDR3 is 15 residues. Germline V CDR1 and CDR2: SGDLS, YYNGEE. V shed 3 bases, J shed 6 bases, and the junction held 3 bases outside the gene matches. The CDR3 loop is CASSDGLAGANEQFF. CDR3 DNA sequence: TGTGCCAGCAGCGATGGACTAGCGGGAGCCAATGAGCAGTTCTTC.

The chain employs TRBV14 and TRBJ2-7; unclear D gene. V was clipped by 0 bases and J by 3 bases, with 6 bases between them. The germline V gene has CDR1 SGHDN and CDR2 FVKESK. CDR3 length: 13 residues. As DNA, the CDR3 is TGTGCCAGCAGCCAAGATCTCGTCTACGAGCAGTACTTC. It codes for CASSQDLVYEQYF. Using reference TRBV14 and TRBJ2-7 for the parts outside the CDR3, the full variable domain is EAGVTQFPSHSVIEKGQTVTLRCDPISGHDNLYWYRRVMGKEIKFLLHFVKESKQDESGMPNNRFLAERTGGTYSTLKVQPAELEDSGVYFCASSQDLVYEQYFGPGTRLTVT.

This clone has only one observation. V usage is TRBV27 and J usage is TRBJ1-2; D is possibly TRBD1 (6 bases). The CDR3 runs to 15 residues. Trimming shortened V by 2 bases and J by 4 bases, and 14 bases separated the two germline ends. Germline lookup yields CDR1 MNHEY and CDR2 SMNVEV (reference sequence). CDR3 protein: CASSLSVGGGYGYTF. Here the CDR3 DNA reads TGTGCCAGCAGTTTAAGTGTGGGAGGGGGCTATGGCTACACCTTC.

The genes are TRBV18 and TRBJ1-1; no clear D. Germline lookup yields CDR1 KGHSH and CDR2 LQKENI. The CDR3 spans 12 residues. V dropped 5 bases and J dropped 11 bases, with 15 bases sitting between them. The CDR3 DNA reads TGTGCCAGCTCAGAAGGGAAGGGAGTCGCTTTCTTT. It specifies CASSEGKGVAFF.